Included here is one T cell receptor (beta chain) sequence, with context. Its target is not known. In TCRdb, the reads were re-called with MiXCR into one record per CDR3 protein. The sample has 310,000 or so distinct CDR3 sequences; more than 20% are singletons. These data are taken from a study of T cell repertoires in cytomegalovirus infection. Study-wide background: CMV infection and matching HLA type were both indicated by public TCR beta signatures.

This CDR3 has 14 residues. Trimming left V 2 bases short and J 5 bases short, with 12 bases between. CDR1 and CDR2 (germline): SGHNT, YENEEA. Study-wide points: The ex vivo response was dominated by HLA-C-restricted CMV-specific TCR beta clonotypes. Accumulated public TCR beta family frequency recognized individuals carrying CMV together with the relevant HLA.

The V gene is TRBV11-3, the J gene TRBJ1-1; D is ambiguous. The sequencing input was PBMCs. The clonotype originates from a human donor in good health (CMV status not recorded). Some clones in this sample may be carry-over from other donors' samples. In nucleotides, the CDR3 is TGTGCCAGCAGCTTAAGGGCAGGCGGGACTGAAGCTTTCTTT. It encodes CASSLRAGGTEAFF.